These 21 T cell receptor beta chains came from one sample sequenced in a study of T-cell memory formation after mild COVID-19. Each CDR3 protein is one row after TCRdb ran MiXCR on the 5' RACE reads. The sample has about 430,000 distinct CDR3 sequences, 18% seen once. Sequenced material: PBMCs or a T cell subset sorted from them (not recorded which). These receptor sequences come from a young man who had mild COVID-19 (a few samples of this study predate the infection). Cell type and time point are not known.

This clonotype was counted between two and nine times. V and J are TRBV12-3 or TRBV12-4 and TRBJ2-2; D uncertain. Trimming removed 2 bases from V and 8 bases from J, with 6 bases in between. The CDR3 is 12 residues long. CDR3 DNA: TGTGCCAGCAGTTTACGTAATGGGGAGCTGTTTTTT. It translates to CASSLRNGELFF.

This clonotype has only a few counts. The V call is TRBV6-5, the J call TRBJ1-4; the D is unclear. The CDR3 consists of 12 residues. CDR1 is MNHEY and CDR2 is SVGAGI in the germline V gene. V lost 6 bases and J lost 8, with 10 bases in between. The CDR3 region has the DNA TGTGCCAGCAGAAGGGAAGGGGAAAAACTGTTTTTT. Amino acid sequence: CASRREGEKLFF.

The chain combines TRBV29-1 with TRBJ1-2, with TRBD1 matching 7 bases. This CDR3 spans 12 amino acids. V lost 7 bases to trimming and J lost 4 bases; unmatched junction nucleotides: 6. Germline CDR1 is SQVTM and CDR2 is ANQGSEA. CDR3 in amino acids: CSARQGVYGYTF. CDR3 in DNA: TGCAGCGCAAGACAGGGCGTCTATGGCTACACCTTC.

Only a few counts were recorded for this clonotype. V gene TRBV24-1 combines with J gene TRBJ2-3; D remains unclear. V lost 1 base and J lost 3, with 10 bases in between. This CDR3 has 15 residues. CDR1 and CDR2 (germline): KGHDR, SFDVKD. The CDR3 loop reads CATSDFGTGTDTQYF. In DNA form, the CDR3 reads TGTGCCACCAGTGATTTTGGTACTGGGACAGATACGCAGTATTTT.

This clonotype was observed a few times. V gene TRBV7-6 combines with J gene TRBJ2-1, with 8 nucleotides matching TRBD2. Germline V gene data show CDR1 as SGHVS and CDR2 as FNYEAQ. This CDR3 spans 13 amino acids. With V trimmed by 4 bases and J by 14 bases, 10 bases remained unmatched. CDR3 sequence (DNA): TGTGCCAGCAGCTCGATCCCGGGGGGGCCGAAGTTCTTC. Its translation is CASSSIPGGPKFF.

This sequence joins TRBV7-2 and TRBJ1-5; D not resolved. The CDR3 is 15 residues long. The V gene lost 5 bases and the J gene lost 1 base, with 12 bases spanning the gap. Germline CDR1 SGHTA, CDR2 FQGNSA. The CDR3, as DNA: TGTGCCAGCAGCCCCTACGTAGAGAGCAATCAGCCCCAGCATTTT. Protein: CASSPYVESNQPQHF.

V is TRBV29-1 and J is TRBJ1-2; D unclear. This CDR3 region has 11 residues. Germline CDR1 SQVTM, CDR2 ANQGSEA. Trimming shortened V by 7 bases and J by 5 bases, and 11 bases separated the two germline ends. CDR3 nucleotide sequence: TGCAGCGCCGATCGAGAGTATGGCTACACCTTC. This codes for CSADREYGYTF.

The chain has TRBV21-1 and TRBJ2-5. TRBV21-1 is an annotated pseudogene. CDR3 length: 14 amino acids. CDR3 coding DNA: TGTGCCAGCAGCAAAGTACCGGACGGAGAGACCCAGTACTTC. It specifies CASSKVPDGETQYF.

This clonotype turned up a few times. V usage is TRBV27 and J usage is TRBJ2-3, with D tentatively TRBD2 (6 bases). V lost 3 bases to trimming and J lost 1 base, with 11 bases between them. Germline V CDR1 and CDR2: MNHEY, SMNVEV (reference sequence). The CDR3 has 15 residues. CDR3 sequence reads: CASSLGWGGTDTQYF. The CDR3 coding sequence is TGTGCCAGCAGTTTGGGTTGGGGGGGCACAGATACGCAGTATTTT.

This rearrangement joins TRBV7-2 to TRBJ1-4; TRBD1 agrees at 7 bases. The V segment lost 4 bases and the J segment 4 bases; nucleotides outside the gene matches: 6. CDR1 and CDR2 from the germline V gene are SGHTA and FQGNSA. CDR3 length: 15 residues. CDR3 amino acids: CASSSNRGVNEKLFF. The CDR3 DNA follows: TGTGCCAGCAGCTCTAACAGGGGAGTTAATGAAAAACTGTTTTTT.

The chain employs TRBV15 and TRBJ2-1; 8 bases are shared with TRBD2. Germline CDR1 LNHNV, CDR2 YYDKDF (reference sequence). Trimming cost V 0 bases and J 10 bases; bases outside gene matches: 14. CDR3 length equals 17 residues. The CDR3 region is CATSRDRVAGGQIEQFF. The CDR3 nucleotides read TGTGCCACCAGCAGAGATCGGGTGGCGGGGGGCCAGATCGAGCAGTTCTTC.

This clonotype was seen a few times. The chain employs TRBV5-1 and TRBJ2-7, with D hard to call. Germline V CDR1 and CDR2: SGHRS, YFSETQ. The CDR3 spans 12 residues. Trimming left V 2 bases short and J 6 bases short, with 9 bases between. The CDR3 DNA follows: TGCGCCAGCAGCTTTTCATCCAGCGAGCAGTACTTC. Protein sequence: CASSFSSSEQYF.

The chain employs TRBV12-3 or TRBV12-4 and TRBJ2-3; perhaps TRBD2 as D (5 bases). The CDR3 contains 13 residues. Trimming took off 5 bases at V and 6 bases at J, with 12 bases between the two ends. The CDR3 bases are TGTGCCAGCAGTGCTCGGGGTGGGGATACGCAGTATTTT. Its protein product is CASSARGGDTQYF.

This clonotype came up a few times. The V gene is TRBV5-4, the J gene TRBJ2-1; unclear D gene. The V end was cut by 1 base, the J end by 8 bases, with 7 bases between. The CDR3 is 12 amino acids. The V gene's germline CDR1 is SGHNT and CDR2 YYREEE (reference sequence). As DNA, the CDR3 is TGTGCCAGCAGCTTGCAGTACGATGAGCAGTTCTTC. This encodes CASSLQYDEQFF.

CDR3 amino acids: CASSPRGSGGLSSYNEQFF. CDR3 DNA: TGTGCCAGCAGTCCGCGGGGTAGCGGGGGGCTTAGCTCCTACAATGAGCAGTTCTTC. J is TRBJ2-1 and V is TRBV27; TRBD2 aligns across 10 bases. The ends lost 5 bases at V and 0 bases at J; junction bases unmatched: 13. Per the germline V gene, CDR1 is MNHEY and CDR2 is SMNVEV (reference sequence). The CDR3 runs 19 residues.

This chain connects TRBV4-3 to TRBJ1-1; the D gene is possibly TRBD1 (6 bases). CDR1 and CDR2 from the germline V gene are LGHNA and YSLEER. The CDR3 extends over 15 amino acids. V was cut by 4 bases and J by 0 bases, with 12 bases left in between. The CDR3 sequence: CASSRHRDVNTEAFF. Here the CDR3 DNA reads TGCGCCAGCAGCCGTCACAGGGATGTGAACACTGAAGCTTTCTTT.

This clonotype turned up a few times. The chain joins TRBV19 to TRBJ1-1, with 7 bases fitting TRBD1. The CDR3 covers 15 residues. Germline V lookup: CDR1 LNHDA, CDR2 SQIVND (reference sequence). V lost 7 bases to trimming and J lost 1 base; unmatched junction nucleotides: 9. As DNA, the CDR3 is TGTGCCAGTACCCAGGGGGGGGCTGGGAACACTGAAGCTTTCTTT. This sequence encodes CASTQGGAGNTEAFF.

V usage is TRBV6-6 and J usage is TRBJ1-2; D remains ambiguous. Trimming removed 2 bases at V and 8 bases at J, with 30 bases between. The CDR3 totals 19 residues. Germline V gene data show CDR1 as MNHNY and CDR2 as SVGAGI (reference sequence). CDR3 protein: CASSYAGDGLYMRLLGYTF. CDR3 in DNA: TGTGCCAGCAGTTACGCAGGTGATGGACTTTACATGCGCCTTCTAGGCTACACCTTC.

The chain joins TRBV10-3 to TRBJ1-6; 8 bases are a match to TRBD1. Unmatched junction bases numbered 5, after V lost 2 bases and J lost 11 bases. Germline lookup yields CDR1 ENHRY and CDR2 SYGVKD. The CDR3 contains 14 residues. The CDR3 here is CAISEGQGRPPLHF. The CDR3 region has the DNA TGTGCCATCAGTGAGGGACAGGGAAGGCCACCCCTCCACTTT.

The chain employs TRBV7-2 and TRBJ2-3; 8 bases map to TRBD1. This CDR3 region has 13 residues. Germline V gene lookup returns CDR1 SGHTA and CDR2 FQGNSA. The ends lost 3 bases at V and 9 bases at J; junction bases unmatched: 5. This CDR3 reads CASSFGTGGTQYF. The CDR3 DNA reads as TGTGCCAGCAGCTTCGGGACAGGTGGCACGCAGTATTTT.

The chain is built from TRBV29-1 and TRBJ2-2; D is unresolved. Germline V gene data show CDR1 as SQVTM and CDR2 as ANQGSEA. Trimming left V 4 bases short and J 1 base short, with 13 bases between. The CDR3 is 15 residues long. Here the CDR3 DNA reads TGCAGCGTTGTTGGGCCGGGTAGGAACACCGGGGAGCTGTTTTTT. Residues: CSVVGPGRNTGELFF.